The next 18 T cell receptor beta chains were all read from a single sample in a study of T cells in Graves' hyperthyroidism and ophthalmopathy. Amplified TCR beta CDR3 regions came from RNA transcripts. TCR CDR3 underwent first-round RT-PCR with the HTBI primer set. TCRdb processed the multiplex PCR reads anew with MiXCR; each CDR3 protein has one entry. The sample yields 600,000 to 700,000 distinct CDR3 sequences, 45% seen once. The source material was peripheral blood or thyroid tissue (not recorded which). These receptors all stem from an adult man with Graves' disease, either hyperthyroidism or ophthalmopathy (not recorded which).

The J gene is TRBJ1-2, the V gene TRBV12-3 or TRBV12-4; D is unclear. Trimming cost V 6 bases and J 6 bases, with 14 bases left between them. The CDR3 is 13 amino acids. As DNA, the CDR3 is TGTGCCAGCAGCCTGGCAGAGGTGCATGGCTACACCTTC. The encoded protein is CASSLAEVHGYTF.

The chain couples TRBV7-8 to TRBJ1-5; D might be TRBD1 (5 bases). The V gene lost 2 bases and the J gene lost 6 bases, with 20 bases spanning the gap. The CDR3 covers 17 residues. Per germline, CDR1 SGHVS and CDR2 FQNEAQ. For the CDR3, the DNA is TGTGCCAGCAGCTTAAGCCCTATACGGGGGGGAAGTCAGCCCCAGCATTTT. It yields the protein CASSLSPIRGGSQPQHF.

There are many counts of this clonotype. This chain connects TRBV20-1 to TRBJ1-6; D may be TRBD1 (5 bases). This CDR3 spans 15 amino acids. V was shortened by 6 bases and J by 9 bases, with 21 bases between the two germline ends. CDR1 and CDR2 from the germline V gene are DFQATT and SNEGSKA (reference sequence). As DNA, the CDR3 is TGCAGTGCCGTACCCCGTACGGGGCACCGTTCACCCCTCCACTTT. Its protein is CSAVPRTGHRSPLHF.

In the case of this clonotype: An end of the junction differs from the germline gene, which may be a read error. V is TRBV25-1 and J is TRBJ2-7; no clear D. The CDR3 is 14 amino acids. CDR1 is MGHDK and CDR2 is SYGVNS in the germline V gene. CDR3 sequence: CATSYKVSSYEQYF. In DNA, the CDR3 is TGTGCCACCAGTTACAAAGTGAGCTCCTACGAGCAGTACTTC.

J is TRBJ1-1 and V is TRBV29-1; tentatively, D is TRBD1 (5 bases). The CDR3 is 13 amino acids. Germline V lookup: CDR1 SQVTM, CDR2 ANQGSEA. Trimming left V 8 bases short and J 1 base short, with 14 bases between. CDR3 DNA sequence: TGCAGCCCCCTGGGAACAGGGAACACTGAAGCTTTCTTT. This codes for CSPLGTGNTEAFF.

This clonotype was observed a few times. The chain links TRBV11-2 to TRBJ1-6, with unresolved D. The CDR3 sequence is 13 residues long. Trimming took 6 bases from V and 13 from J, leaving 16 bases between them. CDR1 and CDR2 from the germline V gene are SGHAT and FQNNGV. The CDR3 sequence is CASRNDPVGPLHF. In DNA, the CDR3 is TGTGCCAGCAGAAACGACCCCGTGGGGCCCCTCCACTTT.

J is TRBJ2-5 and V is TRBV29-1, with 7 bases fitting TRBD2. This CDR3 comprises 13 residues. Germline-derived CDR1 and CDR2 are SQVTM and ANQGSEA. V lost 4 bases and J lost 9; bases outside the gene matches: 11. CDR3: CSVGAGVNQPQYF. The CDR3 region has the DNA TGCAGCGTTGGGGCGGGAGTCAATCAGCCCCAGTACTTC.

This clonotype showed up just a few times. This chain connects TRBV20-1 to TRBJ2-7, with D maybe TRBD2 (5 bases). Germline CDR1 and CDR2: DFQATT and SNEGSKA (reference sequence). The CDR3 length is 13 residues. With 6 bases removed from V and 3 bases from J, the gap between germline ends came to 15 bases. This CDR3 reads CSAPPGLGYEQYF. The DNA for the CDR3 is TGCAGTGCCCCTCCGGGATTGGGCTACGAGCAGTACTTC.

The rearrangement joins TRBV7-8 to TRBJ2-2, with D possibly matching TRBD2 (6 bases). CDR1 and CDR2 from the germline V gene are SGHVS and FQNEAQ. Deletions cut 5 bases from V and 2 bases from J, with 15 bases between. The CDR3 runs 16 residues. The CDR3 protein is CASSQALAANTGELFF. In DNA form, the CDR3 reads TGTGCCAGCAGCCAAGCCTTAGCGGCTAACACCGGGGAGCTGTTTTTT.

The chain combines TRBV7-2 with TRBJ2-2; 9 nucleotides match TRBD2. The germline CDR1 and CDR2 sequences are SGHTA and FQGNSA. This CDR3 comprises 15 residues. With 5 bases clipped from V and 7 bases from J, the junction kept 8 bases outside the gene matches. CDR3 protein: CASSLGLARSGELFF. DNA of the CDR3: TGTGCCAGCAGCCTGGGACTAGCCCGGAGCGGGGAGCTGTTTTTT. Complete variable domain (other parts from reference TRBV7-2 and TRBJ2-2): GAGVSQSPSNKVTEKGKDVELRCDPISGHTALYWYRQSLGQGLEFLIYFQGNSAPDKSGLPSDRFSAERTGGSVSTLTIQRTQQEDSAVYLCASSLGLARSGELFFGEGSRLTVL.

The chain has TRBV7-9 and TRBJ1-4; a weak D match, TRBD1 (5 bases). Trimming left V 0 bases short and J 0 bases short, with 8 bases between. The CDR3 is 16 amino acids. CDR1 is SEHNR and CDR2 is FQNEAQ in the germline V gene (reference sequence). CDR3: CASSLAGRATNEKLFF. For the CDR3, the DNA is TGTGCCAGCAGCTTAGCGGGACGTGCAACTAATGAAAAACTGTTTTTT.

In DNA form, the CDR3 reads TGTGCCAGCGGGGCAGGAACAGCAAAAGCTTTCTTT. Amino acid sequence: CASGAGTAKAFF. This chain links TRBV19 with TRBJ1-1, with D possibly being TRBD1 (5 bases). The V end was cut by 9 bases, the J end by 9 bases, with 17 bases between. Germline loops: CDR1 LNHDA, CDR2 SQIVND (reference sequence). CDR3 length: 12 amino acids.

J is TRBJ2-7 and V is TRBV13, with TRBD2 identical over 7 bases. V shed 3 bases, J shed 5 bases, and the junction held 10 bases outside the gene matches. The germline V gene has CDR1 PRHDT and CDR2 FYEKMQ (reference sequence). CDR3 size: 15 residues. The CDR3 sequence is CASSLGGEGLHEQYF. DNA of the CDR3: TGTGCCAGCAGCTTGGGGGGGGAGGGCCTACACGAGCAGTACTTC.

The gene calls are TRBV7-9 and TRBJ2-3; the D is unclear. Per the germline V gene, CDR1 is SEHNR and CDR2 is FQNEAQ (reference sequence). The CDR3 is made up of 12 amino acids. Deletions cut 5 bases from V and 2 bases from J, with 5 bases between. This CDR3 is CASSPNTDTQYF. CDR3 coding DNA: TGTGCCAGCAGCCCTAACACAGATACGCAGTATTTT.

This clonotype was seen a few times. The chain recombines TRBV11-2 with TRBJ2-2; D may match TRBD1 or TRBD2 (5 bases each). CDR1 is SGHAT, CDR2 FQNNGV, per germline. Trimming took 2 bases from V and 4 from J, leaving 11 bases between them. CDR3 length: 15 amino acids. As DNA, the CDR3 is TGTGCCAGCAGCTTAAGTTGGGGGATCACCGGGGAGCTGTTTTTT. It encodes CASSLSWGITGELFF. Filled out from reference TRBV11-2 and TRBJ2-2, the complete variable domain reads EAGVAQSPRYKIIEKRQSVAFWCNPISGHATLYWYQQILGQGPKLLIQFQNNGVVDDSQLPKDRFSAERLKGVDSTLKIQPAKLEDSAVYLCASSLSWGITGELFFGEGSRLTVL.

To note about this clonotype: A much more abundant neighbour one base away suggests this may be a read error. The J gene is TRBJ1-3, the V gene TRBV7-2, with D tentatively TRBD1 (5 bases). V was clipped by 6 bases and J by 3 bases, with 9 bases between them. Germline V lookup: CDR1 SGHTA, CDR2 FQGNSA. This CDR3 contains 13 residues. The CDR3 coding sequence is TGTGCCAGCAGTTTCAGGGTTGGAAACACCATATATTTT. Its translation: CASSFRVGNTIYF.

This clonotype came up once. The chain carries TRBV12-3 or TRBV12-4 and TRBJ2-2; D is uncertain. The germline V and J ends were trimmed by 6 bases and 5 bases, with 13 bases remaining between them. The CDR3 runs to 14 residues. The CDR3 DNA sequence: TGTGCCAGCAGCCTTGCGGTGGGTACCGGGGAGCTGTTTTTT. This codes for CASSLAVGTGELFF.

As concerns this clonotype: A junction end diverges from the germline sequence, so it may reflect a read error. This rearrangement joins TRBV20-1 to TRBJ1-2, with D perhaps matching TRBD1 (5 bases). The CDR3 sequence is 13 residues long. Germline V gene data show CDR1 as DFQATT and CDR2 as SNEGSKA (reference sequence). Here the CDR3 DNA reads TGCAGGGCTAGGGGAACAGCTAACTATGGCTACACCTTC. It translates to CRARGTANYGYTF.